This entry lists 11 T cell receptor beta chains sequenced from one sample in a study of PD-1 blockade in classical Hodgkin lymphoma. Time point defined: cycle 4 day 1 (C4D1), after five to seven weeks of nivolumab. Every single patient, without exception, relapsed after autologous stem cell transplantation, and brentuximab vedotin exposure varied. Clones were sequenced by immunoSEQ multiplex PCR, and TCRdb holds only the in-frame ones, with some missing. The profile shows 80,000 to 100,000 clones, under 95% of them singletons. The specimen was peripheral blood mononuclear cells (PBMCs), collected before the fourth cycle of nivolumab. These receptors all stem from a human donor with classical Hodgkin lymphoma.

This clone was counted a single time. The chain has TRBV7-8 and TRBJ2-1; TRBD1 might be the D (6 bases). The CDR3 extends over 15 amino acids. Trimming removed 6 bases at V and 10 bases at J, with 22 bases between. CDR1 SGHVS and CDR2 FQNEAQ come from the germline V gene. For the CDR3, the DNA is TGTGCCAGCAGGCACGACAGGAGGCCAGTTACGGAGCAGTTCTTC. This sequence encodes CASRHDRRPVTEQFF.

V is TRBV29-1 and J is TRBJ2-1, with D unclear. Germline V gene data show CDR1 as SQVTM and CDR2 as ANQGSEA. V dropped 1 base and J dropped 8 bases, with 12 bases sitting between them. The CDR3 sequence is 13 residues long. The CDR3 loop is CSVEGVSGDEQFF. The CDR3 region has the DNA TGCAGCGTTGAAGGAGTTTCGGGCGATGAGCAGTTCTTC.

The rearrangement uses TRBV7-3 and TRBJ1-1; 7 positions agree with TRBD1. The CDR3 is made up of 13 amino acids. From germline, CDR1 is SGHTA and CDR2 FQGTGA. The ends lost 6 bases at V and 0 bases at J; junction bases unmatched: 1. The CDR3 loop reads CASRQGVNTEAFF. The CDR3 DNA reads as TGTGCCAGCAGGCAGGGGGTGAACACTGAAGCTTTCTTT.

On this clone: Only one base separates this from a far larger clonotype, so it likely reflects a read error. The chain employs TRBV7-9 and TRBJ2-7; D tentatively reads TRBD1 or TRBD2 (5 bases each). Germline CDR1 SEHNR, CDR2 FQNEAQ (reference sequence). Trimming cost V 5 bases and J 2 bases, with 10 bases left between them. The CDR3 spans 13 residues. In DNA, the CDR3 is TGTGCCAGCAGCCTGAGAGGGGCCTACGAGCAGTACTTC. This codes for CASSLRGAYEQYF.

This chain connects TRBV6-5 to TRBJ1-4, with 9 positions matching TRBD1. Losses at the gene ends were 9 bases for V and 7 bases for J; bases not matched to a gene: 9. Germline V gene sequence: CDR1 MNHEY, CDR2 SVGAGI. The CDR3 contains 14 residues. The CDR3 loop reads CASQFDRGSEKLFF. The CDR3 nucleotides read TGTGCCAGTCAATTCGACAGGGGGAGTGAAAAACTGTTTTTT.

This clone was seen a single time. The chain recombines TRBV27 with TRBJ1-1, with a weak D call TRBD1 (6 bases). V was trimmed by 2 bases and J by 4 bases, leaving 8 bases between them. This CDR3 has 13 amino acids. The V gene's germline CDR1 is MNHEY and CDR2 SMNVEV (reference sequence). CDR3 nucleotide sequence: TGTGCCAGCAGTTTAAGGGGGGTCACTGAAGCTTTCTTT. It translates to CASSLRGVTEAFF.

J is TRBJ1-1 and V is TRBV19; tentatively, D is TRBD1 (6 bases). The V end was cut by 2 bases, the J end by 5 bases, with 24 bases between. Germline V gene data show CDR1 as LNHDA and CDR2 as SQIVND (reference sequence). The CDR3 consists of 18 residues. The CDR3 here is CASSITNPRTAWVTEAFF. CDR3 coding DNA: TGTGCCAGTAGTATAACCAACCCCCGGACAGCTTGGGTGACTGAAGCTTTCTTT.

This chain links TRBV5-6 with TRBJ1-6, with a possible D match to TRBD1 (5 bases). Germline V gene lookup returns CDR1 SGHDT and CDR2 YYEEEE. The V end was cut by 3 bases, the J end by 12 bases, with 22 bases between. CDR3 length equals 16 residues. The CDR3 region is CASSSRRNQGGGPLHF. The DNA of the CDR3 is TGTGCCAGCAGCTCCCGGAGAAACCAGGGAGGAGGACCCCTCCACTTT.

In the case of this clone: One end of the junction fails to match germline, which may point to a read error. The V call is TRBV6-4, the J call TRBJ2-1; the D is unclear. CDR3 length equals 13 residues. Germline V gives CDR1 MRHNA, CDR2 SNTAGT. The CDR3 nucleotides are TGTGCCAGCAGTCCCACCCTACAGAGCCCGACGATCTTC. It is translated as CASSPTLQSPTIF.

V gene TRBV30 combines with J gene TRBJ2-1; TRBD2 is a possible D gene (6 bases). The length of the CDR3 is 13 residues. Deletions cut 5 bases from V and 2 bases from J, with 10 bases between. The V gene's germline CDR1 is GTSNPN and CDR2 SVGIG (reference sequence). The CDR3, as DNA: TGTGCCTGGTCGGGACTTACCTACAATGAGCAGTTCTTC. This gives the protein CAWSGLTYNEQFF.

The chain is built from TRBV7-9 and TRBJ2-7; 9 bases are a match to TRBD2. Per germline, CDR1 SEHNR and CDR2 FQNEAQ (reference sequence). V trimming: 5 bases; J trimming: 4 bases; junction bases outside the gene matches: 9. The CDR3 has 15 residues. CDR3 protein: CASSRPGLASYEQYF. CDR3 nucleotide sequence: TGTGCCAGCAGCAGGCCGGGACTAGCAAGTTACGAGCAGTACTTC.